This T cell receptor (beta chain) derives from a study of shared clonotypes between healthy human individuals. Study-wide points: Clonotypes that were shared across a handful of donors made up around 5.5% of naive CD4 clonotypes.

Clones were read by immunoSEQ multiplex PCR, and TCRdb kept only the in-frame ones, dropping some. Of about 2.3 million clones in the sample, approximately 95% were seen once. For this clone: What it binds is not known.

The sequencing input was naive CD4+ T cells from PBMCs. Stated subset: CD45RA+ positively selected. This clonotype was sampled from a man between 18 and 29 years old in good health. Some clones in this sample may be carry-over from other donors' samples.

The CDR3 spells CASSTHPGRNTEAFF. DNA of the CDR3: TGTGCCAGCAGTACCCACCCGGGGCGGAACACTGAAGCTTTCTTT. The chain links TRBV6-5 to TRBJ1-1; D perhaps matches TRBD1 (5 bases). Trimming took 5 bases from V and 1 from J, leaving 14 bases between them. CDR1 is MNHEY, CDR2 SVGAGI, per germline. The CDR3 has 15 residues.